The 15 T cell receptor beta chains below all came from one sample that was sequenced in a study of T cell repertoires in cytomegalovirus infection. The antigens for these receptors are not known. TCRdb reanalysed the reads using MiXCR and keeps one entry per CDR3 protein. This sample yields a few hundred thousand distinct CDR3 sequences, of which 42% are seen a single time; approximately 40% belongs to the top ten. The source was cultured PBMCs, collected from culture after CMV antigen stimulation. These TCRs come from a human donor in good health (CMV status not recorded). Some clones in this sample may be carry-over from other donors' samples.

V gene TRBV11-2 combines with J gene TRBJ1-5; D remains unclear. This CDR3 is 13 amino acids long. Germline CDR1 reads SGHAT; CDR2 reads FQNNGV. V dropped 5 bases and J dropped 6 bases, with 11 bases sitting between them. Here the CDR3 reads CASSISTAQPQHF. CDR3 DNA: TGTGCCAGCAGCATTTCGACGGCTCAGCCCCAGCATTTT.

This rearrangement joins TRBV6-2 or TRBV6-3 to TRBJ2-1, with D possibly TRBD1 on 6 matching bases. Between the trimmed V and J ends, which lost 6 bases and 10 bases, there was a span of 13 bases. Germline CDR1 MNHEY, CDR2 SVGEGT. There are 12 residues in the CDR3. CDR3 bases: TGTGCCAGCAGGCAACAGGGCCTGGAGCAGTTCTTC. Its translation is CASRQQGLEQFF.

In this sample, this clonotype turned up a few times. The chain carries TRBV4-3 and TRBJ2-7, with D perhaps assigned TRBD1 or TRBD2 (5 bases each). The CDR3 spans 15 residues. Between the trimmed V and J ends, which lost 1 base and 2 bases, there was a span of 12 bases. CDR1 and CDR2 (germline): LGHNA, YSLEER. CDR3 sequence: CASSQGLGAAYEQYF. As DNA, the CDR3 is TGCGCCAGCAGCCAAGGGCTCGGGGCGGCCTACGAGCAGTACTTC.

The V call is TRBV12-3 or TRBV12-4, the J call TRBJ2-2; D is uncertain. This CDR3 has 10 amino acids. The V end lost 5 bases, the J end lost 6 bases, and 1 base lay between the germline ends. The CDR3 spells CASSPGELFF. The CDR3 bases are TGTGCCAGCAGTCCCGGGGAGCTGTTTTTT.

The V and J genes are TRBV27 and TRBJ2-6; possible D gene TRBD1, 6 bases. Germline values: CDR1 MNHEY, CDR2 SMNVEV (reference sequence). The CDR3 is 15 amino acids. V shed 3 bases and J shed 4 bases, with 10 bases lying between them. The CDR3 DNA sequence: TGTGCCAGCAGTTTGGGGACATTCGGGGCCAACGTCCTGACTTTC. Translation: CASSLGTFGANVLTF.

The V and J genes are TRBV12-3 or TRBV12-4 and TRBJ1-3; D unresolved. The CDR3 has 14 amino acids. Trimming pared 6 bases from V and 2 bases from J, leaving 11 bases between. CDR3 loop: CASSRGGAGNTIYF. The CDR3 bases are TGTGCCAGCAGCCGGGGAGGCGCTGGAAACACCATATATTTT.

The chain recombines TRBV5-4 with TRBJ2-5; D is possibly TRBD1 or TRBD2 (6 bases each). V was clipped by 4 bases and J by 9 bases, with 22 bases between them. Germline V lookup: CDR1 SGHNT, CDR2 YYREEE (reference sequence). The CDR3 is 15 residues long. Here the CDR3 reads CASSPGTSPPGAQYF. The DNA for the CDR3 is TGTGCCAGCAGCCCAGGAACTAGCCCTCCAGGGGCCCAGTACTTC.

The rearrangement links TRBV24-1 to TRBJ2-6; D gene ambiguous. V was cut by 5 bases and J by 0 bases, with 1 base left in between. The germline V gene encodes CDR1 KGHDR and CDR2 SFDVKD. This CDR3 has 13 amino acids. The CDR3 nucleotides are TGTGCCACCAGTGTCTCTGGGGCCAACGTCCTGACTTTC. Amino acid sequence: CATSVSGANVLTF.

The rearrangement uses TRBV5-4 and TRBJ2-2; 8 bases line up with TRBD1. The length of the CDR3 is 15 residues. Trimming at V came to 4 bases and at J to 3 bases, leaving 5 bases not matched to a gene. Germline V gene lookup returns CDR1 SGHNT and CDR2 YYREEE (reference sequence). The CDR3 DNA reads TGTGCCAGCAGCGCAGGGGGCGCAGACACCGGGGAGCTGTTTTTT. This sequence encodes CASSAGGADTGELFF. Supplemented by reference TRBV5-4 and TRBJ2-2, the full variable domain reads ETGVTQSPTHLIKTRGQQVTLRCSSQSGHNTVSWYQQALGQGPQFIFQYYREEENGRGNFPPRFSGLQFPNYSSELNVNALELDDSALYLCASSAGGADTGELFFGEGSRLTVL.

The V call is TRBV28, the J call TRBJ2-1; 12 bases agree with TRBD2. V shed 7 bases and J 9 bases; nucleotides not matched to a gene: 10. The CDR3 extends over 15 amino acids. CDR1 is MDHEN, CDR2 SYDVKM, per germline. For the CDR3, the DNA is TGTGCCAGCACCCTAGGACTAGCGGGGTCCAGTGAGCAGTTCTTC. It translates to CASTLGLAGSSEQFF.

This clonotype was seen a few times. V usage is TRBV19 and J usage is TRBJ1-5, with D tentatively TRBD1 (6 bases). Trimming took 5 bases from V and 9 from J, leaving 14 bases between them. In germline, CDR1 is LNHDA, CDR2 SQIVND (reference sequence). The CDR3 runs to 13 residues. The CDR3 sequence: CASSDRHRGPQHF. The CDR3, as DNA: TGTGCCAGTAGTGACAGGCATCGTGGGCCCCAGCATTTT.

This chain connects TRBV12-3 or TRBV12-4 to TRBJ1-5, with D tentatively TRBD1 (5 bases). V was trimmed by 3 bases and J by 7 bases, leaving 10 bases between them. The CDR3 has 13 amino acids. CDR3 amino acids: CASSFRVGQPQHF. In DNA, the CDR3 is TGTGCCAGCAGTTTCAGGGTCGGGCAGCCCCAGCATTTT.

This clonotype turned up a few times. Mismatch with germline at one junction end may stem from a read error. V is TRBV28 and J is TRBJ2-1; the D gene is possibly TRBD1 (5 bases). In germline, CDR1 is MDHEN, CDR2 SYDVKM. The CDR3 runs 12 residues. The DNA for the CDR3 is TGTGCCAGCAGTTTATACCCCGTGGGGCAGCTCTTC. This gives the protein CASSLYPVGQLF.

The chain uses TRBV27 and TRBJ1-5; TRBD1 might be the D (5 bases). The CDR3 contains 14 residues. The V and J ends lost 5 bases and 5 bases respectively, with 13 bases between them. Germline CDR1 is MNHEY and CDR2 is SMNVEV (reference sequence). CDR3 amino acids: CASSPRQRDQPQHF. CDR3 nucleotide sequence: TGTGCCAGCAGTCCTCGACAGCGGGATCAGCCCCAGCATTTT.

The chain joins TRBV7-8 to TRBJ2-3; D not resolved. V lost 5 bases to trimming and J lost 2 bases, with 17 bases between them. Germline assignment: CDR1 SGHVS and CDR2 FQNEAQ. CDR3 length: 16 residues. This chain's CDR3 is CASSPSRQRNTDTQYF. The CDR3 DNA reads TGTGCCAGCAGCCCCAGCCGCCAACGTAACACAGATACGCAGTATTTT.